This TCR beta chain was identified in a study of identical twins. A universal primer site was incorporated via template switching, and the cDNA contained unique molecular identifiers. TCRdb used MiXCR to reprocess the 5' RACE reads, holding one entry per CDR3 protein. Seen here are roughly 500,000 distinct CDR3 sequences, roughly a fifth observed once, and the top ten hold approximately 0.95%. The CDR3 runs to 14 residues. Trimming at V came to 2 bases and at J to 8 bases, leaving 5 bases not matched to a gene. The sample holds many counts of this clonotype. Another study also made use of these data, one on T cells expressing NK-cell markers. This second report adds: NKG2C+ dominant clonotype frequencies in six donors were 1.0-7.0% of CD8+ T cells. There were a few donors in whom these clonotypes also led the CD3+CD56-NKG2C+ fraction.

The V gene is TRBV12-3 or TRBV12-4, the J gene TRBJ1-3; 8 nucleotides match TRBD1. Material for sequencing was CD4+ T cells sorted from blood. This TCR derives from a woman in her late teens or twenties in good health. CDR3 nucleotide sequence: TGTGCCAGCAGTTTATCAGGGGGCCGAGACACCATATATTTT. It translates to CASSLSGGRDTIYF.